The rows below give T cell receptor beta chains drawn from one sample of a study of OX40 agonist ivuxolimab in advanced cancers. Sequenced by immunoSEQ multiplex PCR; TCRdb stores in-frame clones only, minus some. This table has some 66,000 clones, 88% appearing once. The specimen was CD4+ or CD8+ T cells sorted from blood, collected in a trial of the OX40 agonist ivuxolimab. The receptors come from an adult with an advanced solid tumor such as melanoma, head and neck, liver or kidney cancer. The CDR3 runs from the conserved cysteine through the conserved F or W. The order of the fields is J gene, D gene, V gene, clone size, CDR3 protein, CDR3 DNA. The D gene is left open where the match is weak. Size is omitted from some rows. Given values are once, few, many or a class for expanded clones.

j_gene: TRBJ2-5; d_gene: TRBD1; v_gene: TRBV6-5; abundance: NA; CDR3aa: CASSRQGGETQYF; CDR3nt: TGTGCCAGCAGCCGACAGGGGGGAGAGACCCAGTACTTC
j_gene: TRBJ1-2; d_gene: NA; v_gene: TRBV7-9; abundance: few; CDR3aa: CASSLLQAPYGYTF; CDR3nt: TGTGCCAGCAGCTTACTGCAGGCTCCCTATGGCTACACCTTC
j_gene: TRBJ2-1; d_gene: NA; v_gene: TRBV29-1; abundance: NA; CDR3aa: CSVESASRFF; CDR3nt: TGCAGCGTTGAATCAGCTTCTAGGTTCTTC
j_gene: TRBJ2-5; d_gene: NA; v_gene: TRBV5-1; abundance: NA; CDR3aa: CASSLRSDQETQYF; CDR3nt: TGCGCCAGCAGCTTGAGGTCAGACCAAGAGACCCAGTACTTC
j_gene: TRBJ1-1; d_gene: NA; v_gene: TRBV2; abundance: NA; CDR3aa: CASSYQENTEAFF; CDR3nt: TGTGCCAGCAGTTACCAAGAGAACACTGAAGCTTTCTTT
j_gene: TRBJ1-1; d_gene: NA; v_gene: TRBV6-1; abundance: NA; CDR3aa: CASSATGQPNTEAFF; CDR3nt: TGTGCCAGCAGTGCCACTGGACAGCCGAACACTGAAGCTTTCTTT
j_gene: TRBJ1-2; d_gene: NA; v_gene: TRBV7-2; abundance: NA; CDR3aa: CASSVPGGYGYTF; CDR3nt: TGTGCCAGCAGCGTACCGGGGGGCTATGGCTACACCTTC
j_gene: TRBJ1-1; d_gene: NA; v_gene: TRBV6-4; abundance: NA; CDR3aa: CASSEQLNTEAFF; CDR3nt: TGTGCCAGCAGTGAACAGTTGAACACTGAAGCTTTCTTT
j_gene: TRBJ2-7; d_gene: TRBD2; v_gene: TRBV4-2; abundance: NA; CDR3aa: CASSQVPGGEYEQYF; CDR3nt: TGTGCCAGCAGCCAAGTACCGGGGGGGGAATACGAGCAGTACTTC
j_gene: TRBJ1-5; d_gene: NA; v_gene: TRBV7-8; abundance: NA; CDR3aa: CASSLGYSNQPQHF; CDR3nt: TGTGCCAGCAGCTTAGGCTATAGCAATCAGCCCCAGCATTTT
j_gene: TRBJ2-1; d_gene: NA; v_gene: TRBV9; abundance: once; CDR3aa: CASSVLTVGTEQFF; CDR3nt: TGTGCCAGCAGCGTTTTAACTGTCGGTACTGAGCAGTTCTTC
j_gene: TRBJ2-3; d_gene: TRBD1; v_gene: TRBV10-3; abundance: NA; CDR3aa: CAISPRGQTSTDTQYF; CDR3nt: TGTGCCATCAGTCCGAGGGGGCAAACCAGCACAGATACGCAGTATTTT
j_gene: TRBJ1-3; d_gene: TRBD1; v_gene: TRBV5-6; abundance: NA; CDR3aa: CASSWGQGISGNTIYF; CDR3nt: TGTGCCAGCAGCTGGGGACAGGGTATCTCTGGAAACACCATATATTTT
j_gene: TRBJ2-5; d_gene: TRBD2; v_gene: TRBV2; abundance: few; CDR3aa: CASSGTSRQETQYF; CDR3nt: TGTGCCAGCAGCGGGACTAGCCGACAAGAGACCCAGTACTTC
j_gene: TRBJ1-1; d_gene: NA; v_gene: TRBV5-6; abundance: once; CDR3aa: CASSRGEVGAFF; CDR3nt: TGTGCCAGCAGCCGGGGGGAGGTCGGAGCTTTCTTT
j_gene: TRBJ2-7; d_gene: NA; v_gene: TRBV10-1; abundance: NA; CDR3aa: CASSRGYEQYF; CDR3nt: TGCGCCAGCAGTCGTGGATACGAGCAGTACTTC